The clone carrying this T cell receptor (beta chain) was detected a few times. The sample is drawn from a study of Graves' ophthalmopathy and Graves' hyperthyroidism. TCR beta CDR3 regions were amplified from RNA transcripts. An opening RT-PCR round employed HTBI primers and preceded a second-round multiplex PCR. Each CDR3 protein gets one entry after TCRdb re-called the multiplex PCR reads with MiXCR. The sample carries about 740,000 distinct CDR3 sequences, 35% to 50% recorded once. Sample: peripheral blood. This TCR derives from an adult man with Graves' ophthalmopathy.

This CDR3 reads CSARGEGGFEQYF. As DNA, the CDR3 is TGCAGTGCTAGAGGGGAGGGTGGGTTCGAGCAGTACTTC. The V gene is TRBV20-1, the J gene TRBJ2-7; TRBD2 matches at 7 bases. Germline assignment: CDR1 DFQATT and CDR2 SNEGSKA (reference sequence). J gave up 6 bases and V 1 base, and 6 bases lay outside the gene matches. The CDR3 has 13 amino acids.